This T cell receptor beta chain was captured by sequencing in a study of blood T cell repertoires in COVID-19. Assay: immunoSEQ multiplex PCR; the TCRdb copy retains only in-frame clones and omits some. This sample has 110,000 to 150,000 clones, with 86% found just once. The CDR3 is 14 residues long. Germline values: CDR1 MNHEY, CDR2 SMNVEV (reference sequence). V was clipped by 3 bases and J by 8 bases; unmatched bases: 9. The sample comprised PBMCs or T cells enriched from blood (not recorded which). V gene TRBV27 combines with J gene TRBJ1-2, with 7 bases lining up with TRBD1. This sequence was found in a man in his fifties or sixties who had recovered from COVID-19. The CDR3 is CASSLTGIRGGYTF. The CDR3, as DNA: TGTGCCAGCAGTTTGACAGGGATTAGAGGGGGCTACACCTTC.